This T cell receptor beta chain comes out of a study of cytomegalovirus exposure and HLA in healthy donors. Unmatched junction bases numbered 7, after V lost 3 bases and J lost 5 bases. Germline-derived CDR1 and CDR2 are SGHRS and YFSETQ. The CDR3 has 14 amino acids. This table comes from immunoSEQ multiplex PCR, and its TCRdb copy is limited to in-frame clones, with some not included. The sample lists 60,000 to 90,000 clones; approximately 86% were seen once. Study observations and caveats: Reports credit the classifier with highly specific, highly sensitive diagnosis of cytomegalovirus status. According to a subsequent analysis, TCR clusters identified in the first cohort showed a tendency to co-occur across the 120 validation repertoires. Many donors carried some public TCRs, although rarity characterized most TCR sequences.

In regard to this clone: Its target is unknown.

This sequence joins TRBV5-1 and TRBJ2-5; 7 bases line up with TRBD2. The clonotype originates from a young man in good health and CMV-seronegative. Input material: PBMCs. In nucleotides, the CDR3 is TGCGCCAGCAGCTCCCCGTCGCGGGGGGAGACCCAGTACTTC. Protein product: CASSSPSRGETQYF. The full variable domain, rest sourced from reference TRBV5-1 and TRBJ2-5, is KAGVTQTPRYLIKTRGQQVTLSCSPISGHRSVSWYQQTPGQGLQFLFEYFSETQRNKGNFPGRFSGRQFSNSRSEMNVSTLELGDSALYLCASSSPSRGETQYFGPGTRLLVL.